The 9 T cell receptor beta chains below come from one sample, sequenced in a study of Graves' ophthalmopathy and Graves' hyperthyroidism. CDR3 regions of TCR beta were amplified from RNA transcripts. The workflow started with a first-round RT-PCR run with HTBI primers and then moved on to a second-round multiplex PCR. TCRdb redid the calling of the multiplex PCR reads with MiXCR, one entry per CDR3 protein. The data hold 1 million to 1.3 million distinct CDR3 sequences, with around a third observed a single time. Source material: peripheral blood or thyroid tissue (not recorded which). All receptors come from an adult man with Graves' hyperthyroidism.

As concerns this clonotype: Possible read error: a much larger clone is one base away. This chain joins TRBV7-3 and TRBJ1-5; D gene unclear. CDR1 SGHTA and CDR2 FQGTGA come from the germline V gene. The CDR3 contains 14 residues. Trimming pared 2 bases from V and 3 bases from J, leaving 8 bases between. CDR3 nucleotides: TGTGCCAGCAGCTTAGTAGGGAACAATCAGCCCCAGCATTTT. Translating gives CASSLVGNNQPQHF.

DNA of the CDR3: TGTGCCAGCATCGAACGGGGCGCCGGGGATTCACCCCTCCACTTT. It is translated as CASIERGAGDSPLHF. This chain connects TRBV6-1 to TRBJ1-6, with a possible D match to TRBD1 (5 bases). The V gene's germline CDR1 is MNHNS and CDR2 SASEGT. CDR3 length equals 15 residues. V dropped 7 bases and J dropped 8 bases, with 18 bases sitting between them.

This clonotype was seen ten or more times. The rearrangement uses TRBV11-2 and TRBJ2-7, with a tentative D call TRBD2 (6 bases). CDR1 SGHAT and CDR2 FQNNGV come from the germline V gene. The CDR3 extends over 16 amino acids. Between the trimmed V and J ends, which lost 7 bases and 2 bases, there was a span of 21 bases. CDR3 nucleotides: TGTGCCAGCACGAACCGGGACTCCAAATCCGCCTACGAGCAGTACTTC. Translated: CASTNRDSKSAYEQYF. Full variable domain (missing parts from reference TRBV11-2 and TRBJ2-7): EAGVAQSPRYKIIEKRQSVAFWCNPISGHATLYWYQQILGQGPKLLIQFQNNGVVDDSQLPKDRFSAERLKGVDSTLKIQPAKLEDSAVYLCASTNRDSKSAYEQYFGPGTRLTVT.

This clonotype was counted many times. The chain recombines TRBV7-2 with TRBJ2-7; 8 positions match TRBD2. J was trimmed by 3 bases and V by 2 bases; bases with no gene match: 9. The CDR3 loop spans 16 amino acids. Per the germline V gene, CDR1 is SGHTA and CDR2 is FQGNSA. CDR3 in DNA: TGTGCCAGCAGCTTATTTTTCGCGGGAGGTAACTACGAGCAGTACTTC. Amino acids: CASSLFFAGGNYEQYF.

This clonotype was detected ten times or more. V is TRBV9 and J is TRBJ2-5; 8 bases line up with TRBD2. Germline V gene data show CDR1 as SGDLS and CDR2 as YYNGEE. With V trimmed by 4 bases and J by 7 bases, 12 bases remained unmatched. The CDR3 covers 15 residues. The CDR3 DNA sequence: TGTGCCAGCAGCCCACCCCAGGGACTAGACGGGACCCAGTACTTC. Encoded protein: CASSPPQGLDGTQYF.

This clonotype was seen only a few times. The chain uses TRBV18 and TRBJ1-1; D might be TRBD1 (5 bases). The CDR3 loop spans 13 amino acids. The V gene's germline CDR1 is KGHSH and CDR2 LQKENI. V lost 6 bases and J lost 3, with 11 bases in between. CDR3 in DNA: TGTGCCAGCTCGAAAACCAGGGACACTGAAGCTTTCTTT. This gives the protein CASSKTRDTEAFF.

Regarding this clonotype: A much larger clonotype is one base distant, so this may be a read error. The gene calls are TRBV7-9 and TRBJ2-7, with unresolved D. Germline CDR1 and CDR2: SEHNR and FQNEAQ (reference sequence). Trimming shortened V by 9 bases and J by 2 bases, and 17 bases separated the two germline ends. This CDR3 contains 14 residues. The CDR3 loop reads CASSIVGGAYEQYF. The CDR3 bases are TGTGCCAGTAGTATAGTCGGCGGAGCCTACGAGCAGTACTTC.

There are a few counts of this clonotype. This rearrangement joins TRBV12-3 or TRBV12-4 to TRBJ1-3; tentatively, D is TRBD1 (6 bases). V gave up 6 bases and J gave up 2 bases, with 11 bases separating them. This CDR3 has 14 amino acids. The CDR3 DNA reads as TGTGCCAGCAGCATACAGGGAACTGGAAACACCATATATTTT. It encodes CASSIQGTGNTIYF.

This clonotype was detected a few times. With a much larger clone just one base away, this may be a read error. The J gene is TRBJ2-7, the V gene TRBV9; D is ambiguous. The germline V gene has CDR1 SGDLS and CDR2 YYNGEE. CDR3 length: 15 amino acids. Deletions cut 3 bases from V and 5 bases from J, with 18 bases between. CDR3 in amino acids: CASSDRIGPRNEQYF. The CDR3 DNA reads as TGTGCCAGCAGCGACCGGATAGGGCCGAGAAACGAGCAGTACTTC.